The entry below gives a single TCR beta chain sequence along with its context. Its antigen is currently unknown. This entry comes from a study of OX40 agonist ivuxolimab in advanced cancers. Overall study context: Participants, approximately 81% male, averaged 60 years of age, ranging from roughly 23 to 80. Three patients, one with hepatocellular carcinoma and two with cutaneous melanoma, responded partially.

V was shortened by 7 bases and J by 5 bases, with 11 bases between the two germline ends. The CDR3 is made up of 12 amino acids. CDR1 MDHEN and CDR2 SYDVKM come from the germline V gene. Study outcomes and limitations: What antigens the expanded peripheral T cells recognized was never established. Researchers report that CD8+ T cells had, on average, more expanded clones than CD4+.

This table comes from immunoSEQ multiplex PCR, and its TCRdb copy is limited to in-frame clones, with some not included. This table holds around 50,000 clones, around 87% found once. This clonotype originated in an adult with an advanced solid tumor such as melanoma, head and neck, liver or kidney cancer. The rearrangement links TRBV28 to TRBJ2-5; D uncertain. Sequenced here: CD4+ or CD8+ T cells sorted from blood, sampled in a trial of the OX40 agonist ivuxolimab. The CDR3 is CASTGSRETQYF. DNA of the CDR3: TGTGCCAGCACAGGAAGTCGGGAGACCCAGTACTTC.